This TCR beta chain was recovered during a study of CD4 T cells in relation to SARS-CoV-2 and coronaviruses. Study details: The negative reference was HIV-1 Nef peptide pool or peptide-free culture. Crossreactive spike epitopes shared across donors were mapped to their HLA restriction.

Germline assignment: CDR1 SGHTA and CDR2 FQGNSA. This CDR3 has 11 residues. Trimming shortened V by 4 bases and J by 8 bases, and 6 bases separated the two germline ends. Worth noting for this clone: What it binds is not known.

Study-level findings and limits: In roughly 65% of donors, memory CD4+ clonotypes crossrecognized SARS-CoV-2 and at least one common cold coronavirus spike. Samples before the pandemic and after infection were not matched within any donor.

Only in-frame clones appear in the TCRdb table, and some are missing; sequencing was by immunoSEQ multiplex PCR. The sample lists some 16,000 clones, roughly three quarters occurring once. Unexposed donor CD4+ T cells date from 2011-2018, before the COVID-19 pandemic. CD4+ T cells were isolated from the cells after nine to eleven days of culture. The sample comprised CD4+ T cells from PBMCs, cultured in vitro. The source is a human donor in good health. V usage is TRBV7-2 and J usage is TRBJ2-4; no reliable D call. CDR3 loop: CASSSRDIQYF. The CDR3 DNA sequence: TGTGCCAGCAGCTCTCGGGACATTCAGTACTTC.